Here is one T cell receptor (beta chain) with its context. Antigen specificity is unknown. cDNA reverse transcribed from extracted RNA served as the sequencing template. Using immunoSEQ multiplex PCR, the repertoire was profiled, and TCRdb retains in-frame clones only, with some absent. This table has 160,000 or so clones, roughly 63% appearing once. The sample comes from a study of CD8+ T cells in alopecia areata. The sample's treatment: oral pan-JAK inhibitor, 5-10 mg twice daily. Sorting from PBMCs produced CD4+ and CD8+ T cells. General observations from the study: Scalp clonality decreased significantly with tofacitinib, and so did expanded CD8+ clones among the top 100.

Sequenced material: CD4+ T cells sorted from blood, taken at approximately week 56, from a patient treated with tofacitinib. The receptor was isolated from a human donor with alopecia areata.

CDR3 sequence (DNA): TGCGCCAGCAGCCTCTCAACCCGAACAGGGGGCCACGGGGAGCTGTTTTTT. Translated: CASSLSTRTGGHGELFF. The chain couples TRBV4-1 to TRBJ2-2; 9 bases line up with TRBD1. The V gene's germline CDR1 is MGHRA and CDR2 YSYEKL. The V and J ends lost 4 bases and 7 bases, in that order; junction bases with no gene match: 13. The CDR3 is 17 residues long.